The entry below describes one TCR beta chain. Its antigen is unknown. Clones were read by immunoSEQ multiplex PCR, and TCRdb kept only the in-frame ones, dropping some. The sample shows about 140,000 clones, 89% of them seen only once. This specimen belongs to a study of T cell responses to AZD1222 COVID-19 vaccine. Study-wide results and limits: At baseline, seropositivity was found in only a handful of AZD1222 recipients.

The sequencing used peripheral blood, collected on day 0 of AZD1222 vaccination. This receptor was taken from an adult in good health.

Here the CDR3 reads CASSLSVASGGAGETQYF. Written as DNA, the CDR3 is TGTGCCAGCAGCTTGTCCGTGGCTAGCGGGGGGGCCGGAGAGACCCAGTACTTC. The rearrangement uses TRBV5-4 and TRBJ2-5; 12 nucleotides match TRBD2. CDR3 size: 18 residues. The germline V gene has CDR1 SGHNT and CDR2 YYREEE (reference sequence). V was pared by 1 base and J by 4 bases, with 11 bases of the junction left unmatched.